This T cell receptor beta chain was captured by sequencing in a study of read filtering for tumor transcriptome and immune sequencing. This clonotype was recorded many times. Per germline, CDR1 SGHVS and CDR2 FQNEAQ. The trim removed 5 bases at V and 7 bases at J, leaving 11 bases unmatched. The CDR3 totals 14 residues. The library was built from about 400 ng RNA with molecular barcoded adaptors for alpha/delta and beta/gamma chains. TCRdb passed the reads through MiXCR, listing each CDR3 protein once. The table records 55,000 to 60,000 distinct CDR3 sequences, approximately 13% of them present only once.

Sequencing input: a population of CD138-negative cells sorted from bone marrow. J is TRBJ2-7 and V is TRBV7-8; 7 bases are a match to TRBD1. The TCR sequence derives from a donor aged 40 or over with multiple myeloma. CDR3 DNA sequence: TGTGCCAGCAGCGACAGGGACCGCCCTGGTGAGCAGTACTTC. Amino acids: CASSDRDRPGEQYF.